This T cell receptor beta chain was identified during a study of OX40 agonist ivuxolimab in advanced cancers. Study-level background: An agonistic human IgG2 monoclonal antibody against OX40 (CD134) was given.

Findings and limits, study-wide: Expanded peripheral T cell antigen specificity was not determined. Dosing at 0.1 to 3.0 mg/kg was accompanied by clonal expansion of CD4+ and CD8+ blood T cells by week 6.

Comments on this clone: Its antigen is not known.

The CDR3 is made up of 16 amino acids. The germline CDR1 and CDR2 sequences are MNHEY and SMNVEV (reference sequence). V gave up 6 bases and J gave up 0 bases; unmatched junction bases: 7. Using immunoSEQ multiplex PCR, the repertoire was profiled, and TCRdb retains in-frame clones only, with some absent. The repertoire holds about 62,000 clones, with 90% to 95% as singletons. The input for sequencing was CD4+ or CD8+ T cells sorted from blood, taken in a trial of the OX40 agonist ivuxolimab. This TCR was sampled from an adult with an advanced solid tumor such as melanoma, head and neck, liver or kidney cancer. V usage is TRBV27 and J usage is TRBJ2-1; 8 bases are a match to TRBD1. For the CDR3, the DNA is TGTGCCAGCAGCGACAGGGGCCCCATCTCCTACAATGAGCAGTTCTTC. Translating it yields CASSDRGPISYNEQFF.